Sequencing of this T cell receptor beta chain was carried out in a study of cytomegalovirus exposure and HLA in healthy donors (TCRdb year 2017). Some background on the complete study: An earlier analysis of 587 of the donors reported 276 Gb of sequence data and around 100 million unique TCR beta sequences obtained from about 180 million T cells. Approximately 300 gigabases of sequencing data and 75 million to 85 million unique TCR sequences made up an early release that covered several hundred HLA-typed donors. Among the 398 genotyped donors, around 81% belonged to the genetic ancestry cluster associated with self-reported Caucasian donors. The study was designed to test whether signatures of past pathogen exposure could be identified by cataloging public T cell receptors. The study profiled the T cell repertoires of fewer than 850 subjects by immunosequencing and related them to cytomegalovirus serostatus. Besides the first cohort of some 670 subjects, a separate validation cohort made up of 120 or so different subjects was used. To predict cytomegalovirus infection status, the study combined high-throughput TCR immunosequencing, statistical association of individual TCRs with disease status, and machine learning. To study patterns of TCR occurrence, a later analysis re-analyzed previously published TCR beta repertoires from under 750 donors and added high-resolution HLA genotyping. Rather than using new phenotypic data, the later analysis identified candidate immune exposures from TCR beta sequences and from how often those sequences occurred across donors. To decide whether each TCR beta V gene segment behaved as functional or pseudogenic, an earlier analysis of some 600 of the donors relied on high-throughput TCR beta sequencing. Donor age, sex, ethnicity and CMV serostatus were compiled alongside the repertoire data. A later genetic analysis used genome-wide SNP genotypes for 398 of the 666 donors, treating that subset as a discovery cohort. All discovery cohort repertoires had been generated using a single sequencing platform. HLA typing included class I and class II loci at four-digit resolution. The number of typed donors differed by locus: roughly 629-630 for A, B, C, DRB1 and DQB1; 522 for DQA1; some 610 for DPA1; and some 430 for DPB1. Several DR-DQ haplotypes were handled as single units for association and clustering because linkage in the cohort was strong. Among roughly 370 genotyped donors of the cohort, an average of approximately 240,000 unique TCR beta nucleotide sequences were sequenced per donor, around 20% of them non-productive. What the study reported, not specific to this receptor: A later genetic analysis associated a missense DCLRE1C variant with V-gene and J-gene trimming of TCR beta chains, and an independent cohort replicated the association. A later analysis found that most CMV-associated TCR beta chains appeared HLA-restricted, with HLA associations seemingly driven largely by CMV exposure. Immune exposure information for the cohort was limited to CMV serostatus. Specific HLA alleles were associated with 15,000 to 20,000 TCR beta sequences at a false discovery rate of 0.05 in a later analysis. Some IMGT-functional V segments, including TRBV6-2 and TRBV6-3, could not be distinguished by the 87-base-pair reads and were therefore excluded. The sequencing pipeline was judged likely to have produced a cluster of highly shared sequence variants as a technical artifact. In this cohort, only TCR beta chains were sequenced, and detectable features were limited by the absence of alpha or paired-chain data. Because counts were too low, seventeen rarely observed V segments, including chromosome 9 orphons, were excluded from the earlier analysis of 500 to 700 of the donors. In a later analysis, HLA-associated TCR beta chains were found to be more clonally expanded and to have lower generation probabilities than equally common non-associated chains. Strong co-occurrence of HLA alleles, especially DR and DQ, made assigning TCR associations to individual alleles difficult. A few of the identified cytomegalovirus-associated TCR beta chains were confirmed in vitro to be specific for cytomegalovirus antigens. The study listed 150 to 200 TCR beta chains as associated with cytomegalovirus. The classifier was reported to diagnose cytomegalovirus status with high specificity and sensitivity in both the original and validation cohorts. A later genetic analysis reported fewer N-insertions in productive TCRs among donors in an Asian-associated ancestry cluster than the roughly 720-donor mean. According to the authors, the approach could potentially be generalized to other disease states and immunological phenotypes. A further reported finding was that TCR beta sequences accurately predicted the HLA-A and HLA-B alleles for most subjects in the first cohort. A later analysis reported that several top co-occurrence clusters appeared linked to parvovirus B19, influenza, CMV and Epstein-Barr virus. Most TCR sequences were seen in very few donors, while some public TCRs were found in many individuals. In a later analysis, TCR association rates were found to vary across HLA loci, with the most associated TCRs seen for DRB1 alleles and the fewest for HLA-C alleles. Sequencing depth was assumed to be roughly uniform across donors in the presence/absence analyses, though that assumption may not hold. In an earlier analysis of 587 of the donors, most TCR beta V segments were observed in productive rearrangements about 87% or about 30% of the time, broadly matching IMGT annotations. Correlated functional status among segregating V segments might reflect linkage disequilibrium, but an unknown experimental factor could not be ruled out. Because some donors lacked HLA typing at each locus, the association tests relied only on the typed subset.

The method was the immunoSEQ multiplex PCR assay. For the multiplex PCR, a mixture combining 60 forward primers for TCR Vbeta segments and 13 reverse primers for TCR Jbeta segments was used. The CDR3 region of rearranged TCR beta genes was amplified from genomic DNA by a multiplex PCR assay. Amplified TCR beta libraries were sequenced as 87-base-pair reads on the Illumina HiSeq System. Per the original workflow: Across the 500 to 850 repertoires, a later analysis counted some 80 million unique TCR beta chains, 9.5 million to 12 million of which were shared by at least two donors. Raw reads were error-corrected and collapsed into unique sequences by a nearest-neighbor algorithm in which closely related sequences were merged to remove PCR and sequencing errors. To assign V, D and J gene segments, CDR3 sequences were aligned to IMGT reference sequences. For a sequence to be retained, a match of at least six nucleotides was required to both a V gene segment and a J gene segment. Rearrangements were called productive when the CDR3 lacked stop codons and stayed in frame with V and J; all others were non-productive. CDR3 was defined by IMGT convention, running from the second conserved V-encoded cysteine to the conserved J-encoded phenylalanine. The earlier analysis of some 540 of the donors excluded any sequence lacking an unambiguous match to a single V gene segment. An earlier analysis of approximately 590 of the donors called V segments functional above 56.7% productive rearrangements and segregating when the between-donor standard deviation exceeded 5%. A statistical classification framework was developed to diagnose cytomegalovirus status using the catalog of TCR beta chain sequences. In a later analysis, TCR nucleotide sequences were compared against IMGT/GENE-DB human TR gene sequences so that V and J genes could be assigned. Using the TCRdist pipeline, a later analysis assigned CDR3 sequences along with most-parsimonious VDJ recombination scenarios. In a later analysis, each TCR beta chain was defined by its CDR3 amino acid sequence together with its V-gene family, and reads without a unique V-gene family were excluded. In a later analysis, nearly 600 highly shared, low-generation-probability nucleotide sequences were removed to address suspected cross-contamination and a sequencing artifact. In a later analysis, a clonal expansion index was calculated for each public chain from normalized within-repertoire ranks of inferred template counts. In a later analysis, generation probabilities were computed using a VDJ recombination model fitted to out-of-frame rearrangements, and the results were checked against IGoR. A later analysis scored TCR-TCR, TCR-HLA and TCR-CMV co-occurrence with hypergeometric tests, applying a repertoire-size bias correction to TCR pairs. To estimate false discovery rates, a later analysis permuted the HLA or CMV assignments 20 times. In a later analysis, co-occurring TCRs were grouped using DBSCAN, with TCRdist sequence similarity added in when clustering inside HLA-allele-positive subsets. Repertoires with fewer than 30,000 or more than 120,000 public chains, plus five repertoires with anomalous nucleotide sharing, were excluded from co-occurrence clustering. The table was pulled from immuneACCESS by TCRdb, which kept in-frame rearrangements only. Such tables lose some clones; where checked, under half of the loss comes from unresolved V genes, and the rest has no known cause. V and J calls plus clone size are reproduced from that table; the DNA served to infer D and trimming. The sample has over 150,000 clones on record, under 80% of them singletons. The biggest ten clones account for roughly 2% of the sample.

Turning to this clone: Its antigen specificity is not known. Base-call qualities are not available, and no considerably larger clone is one nucleotide away.

Ends trimmed: V by 6 bases, J by 7 bases; bases unmatched to a gene: 6. Its CDR3 holds 14 amino acids, cysteine through phenylalanine. The DNA shown is the 42-base CDR3, in frame from base 1. Taken from the germline V gene, the CDR1 and CDR2 loops are MNHEY and SVGAGI. The cohort consisted of 670 or so healthy bone marrow donors. At the time of sampling, every cohort member was nominally healthy, though immune exposures that went unrecorded were likely present. The donor tested CMV seronegative and was one of the 352 seronegative cohort members. Each donor provided a peripheral blood sample, and peripheral blood mononuclear cells were used for TCR beta sequencing. The Qiagen DNeasy Blood Extraction Kit was used to extract genomic DNA from the blood cell samples.

The origin of this receptor is a man younger than 45 in good health and CMV-seronegative. In this chain, TRBV6-5 is recombined with TRBJ1-6; 7 central nucleotides agree with TRBD1. Sequences were obtained from PBMCs. The DNA sequence is given as TGTGCCAGCAGACGACAGGGCGGCAATTCACCCCTCCACTTT. The encoded protein is CASRRQGGNSPLHF.